Below, one TCR beta chain is given with its context. It lacks a known antigen. The sample holds no much larger clone one base away, and base qualities are not on file. The sample comes from a study of Ad26.COV2.S vaccination and SARS-CoV-2 variants (dated by TCRdb to 2020 to 2022). With regard to the full study: Vaccine-arm donors were drawn from COV1001, a multicentre, randomized, double-blind, placebo-controlled phase I-IIa trial of Ad26.COV2.S in healthy adults. Investigators remained blinded to trial group allocation during experiments and outcome assessment. Sequencing of the TCRbeta repertoire served to evaluate the specificity and breadth of SARS-CoV-2-reactive T cell receptors following Ad26.COV2.S vaccination. Trial participants were randomized into five groups of five: low-dose or high-dose Ad26.COV2.S given once or twice, or placebo on both occasions. Ad26.COV2.S was given intramuscularly at 5x10^10 or 1x10^11 viral particles, as a single shot or as two shots 56 days apart. The TCR-sequenced set comprised approximately 30 samples: roughly 19 Ad26.COV2.S vaccine recipients, 5 placebo recipients and 8 SARS-CoV-2 convalescent individuals. Here is what the overall study found, with its caveats: After vaccination, spike-specific CD8+ and CD4+ T cell responses were reported to show substantial breadth. Non-spike TCR breadth was comparable between vaccine and placebo recipients, consistent with the vaccine containing only spike. The authors noted that the TCR breadth and depth analyses may have underestimated total T cell responses. Higher spike-specific TCR breadth was observed in Ad26.COV2.S recipients than in placebo recipients (P = 0.0014). The study lacked the statistical power to compare responses across vaccine doses or regimens.

The label giving this sample's treatment or condition can be read as: some 20 received Ad26.COV2.S at low or high dose, single or two shots; 5 received placebo; per-sample allocation not given. For vaccine and placebo recipients, the sequenced repertoires came from samples collected on day 63 after the first injection. Cohort 1b enrolled around 24 adults aged 18-55 years at a single site in Boston, USA, between 29 July and 7 August 2020. As a vaccine, Ad26.COV2.S was a replication-incompetent adenovirus type 26 vector that expressed a prefusion-stabilized SARS-CoV-2 spike protein derived from the original Wuhan strain. The CDR3 holds 14 amino acids from the cysteine to the phenylalanine. Only the CDR3 DNA stays, 42 bases, in frame from base 1. The germline V gene (reference sequence) gives CDR1 as MNHEY and CDR2 as SMNVEV. V was cut back by 6 bases and J by 1 base, leaving a gap of 12 bases between them.

TCRbeta CDR3 regions were sequenced with the immunoSEQ Assay. After extraction, genomic DNA underwent amplification by bias-controlled multiplex PCR, followed by high-throughput sequencing. Concerning the study's data processing: To quantify the absolute abundance of each unique TCRbeta CDR3 region, sequences were collapsed and filtered. T cell fraction was estimated by normalizing TCRbeta template counts to usable DNA, which was measured by amplifying reference genes present in all nucleated cells. Repertoire TCRs were annotated as SARS-CoV-2-specific when V gene, CDR3 amino acid sequence and J gene were exactly matched to a known reactive TCR set. The reference SARS-CoV-2 TCR set was obtained from MIRA and was filtered for enrichment in COVID-19-positive ImmuneCODE repertoires, whereby public or cross-reactive TCRs were removed. Using the MIRA antigens, annotated TCRs were further analysed by specific ORF or by position within an ORF. Depth was the summed frequency of annotated unique rearrangements, while breadth was defined as annotated unique rearrangements over total unique productive rearrangements. TCR breadth was compared between groups using two-sided Wilcoxon rank-sum tests. In its TCRdb copy, this immuneACCESS table keeps in-frame sequences only and misses some clones. Where compared with another copy, unresolved V genes explain less than half of these, and the others have no known cause. That table furnishes V, J and clone size, whereas the DNA furnished D and trimming. This sample has 300,000 to 350,000 clones in its table, and 75% to 90% of those were observed once. Around 5.5% of the sample is held by the ten biggest clonotypes.

The sequencing here drew on peripheral blood, taken in a trial of Ad26.COV2.S vaccine versus placebo. The rearrangement joined TRBV27 to TRBJ1-2, and possibly TRBD1, on 5 matching bases. The receptor comes from a person between 18 and 65 years old who received the Ad26.COV2.S COVID-19 vaccine or a placebo. The CDR3 has the sequence CASRSTGVNYGYTF. The nucleotide sequence reads TGTGCCAGCAGGTCGACGGGGGTTAACTATGGCTACACCTTC.